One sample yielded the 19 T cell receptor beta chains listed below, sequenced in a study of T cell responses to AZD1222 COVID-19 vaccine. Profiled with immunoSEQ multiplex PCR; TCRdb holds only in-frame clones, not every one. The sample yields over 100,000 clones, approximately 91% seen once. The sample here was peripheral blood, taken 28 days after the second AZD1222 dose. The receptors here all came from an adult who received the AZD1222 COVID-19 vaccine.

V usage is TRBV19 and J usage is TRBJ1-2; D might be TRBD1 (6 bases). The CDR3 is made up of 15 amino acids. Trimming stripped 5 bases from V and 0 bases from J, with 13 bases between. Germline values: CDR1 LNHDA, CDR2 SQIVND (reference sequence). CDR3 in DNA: TGTGCCAGTAGTCCGCGGGACACGCCTAACTATGGCTACACCTTC. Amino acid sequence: CASSPRDTPNYGYTF. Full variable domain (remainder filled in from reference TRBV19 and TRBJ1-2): DGGITQSPKYLFRKEGQNVTLSCEQNLNHDAMYWYRQDPGQGLRLIYYSQIVNDFQKGDIAEGYSVSREKKESFPLTVTSAQKNPTAFYLCASSPRDTPNYGYTFGSGTRLTVV.

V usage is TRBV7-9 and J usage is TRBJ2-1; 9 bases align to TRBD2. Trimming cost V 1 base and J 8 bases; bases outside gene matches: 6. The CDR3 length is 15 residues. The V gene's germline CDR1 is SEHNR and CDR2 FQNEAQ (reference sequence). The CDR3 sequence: CASSLVVAGVYEQFF. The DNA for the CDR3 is TGTGCCAGCAGCTTAGTGGTAGCGGGAGTTTATGAGCAGTTCTTC.

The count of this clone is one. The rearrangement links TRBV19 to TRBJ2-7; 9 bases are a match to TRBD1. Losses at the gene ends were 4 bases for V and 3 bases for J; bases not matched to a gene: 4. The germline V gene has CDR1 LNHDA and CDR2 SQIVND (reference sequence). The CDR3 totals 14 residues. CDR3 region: CASSTQGAFYEQYF. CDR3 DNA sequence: TGTGCCAGTAGTACACAGGGGGCTTTCTACGAGCAGTACTTC.

The CDR3 reads CASSLLGGTSGTLGEQFF. The DNA for the CDR3 is TGTGCCAGCAGTCTACTCGGGGGGACTAGCGGGACTTTGGGTGAGCAGTTCTTC. The chain has TRBV25-1 and TRBJ2-1; 13 nucleotides align to TRBD2. Losses at the gene ends were 5 bases for V and 9 bases for J; bases not matched to a gene: 16. The CDR3 extends over 18 amino acids. Germline V CDR1 and CDR2: MGHDK, SYGVNS.

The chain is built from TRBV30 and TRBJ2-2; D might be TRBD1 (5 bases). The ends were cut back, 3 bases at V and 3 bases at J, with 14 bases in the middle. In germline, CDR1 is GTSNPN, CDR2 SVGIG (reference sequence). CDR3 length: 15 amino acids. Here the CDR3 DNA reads TGTGCCTGGAGCCCCAGGAGACAGTACACCGGGGAGCTGTTTTTT. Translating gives CAWSPRRQYTGELFF.

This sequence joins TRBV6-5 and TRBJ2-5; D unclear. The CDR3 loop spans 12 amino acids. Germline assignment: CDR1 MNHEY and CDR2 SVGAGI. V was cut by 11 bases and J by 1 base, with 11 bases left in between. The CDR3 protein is CACRLPQETQYF. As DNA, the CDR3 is TGTGCCTGCCGGTTGCCCCAAGAGACCCAGTACTTC.

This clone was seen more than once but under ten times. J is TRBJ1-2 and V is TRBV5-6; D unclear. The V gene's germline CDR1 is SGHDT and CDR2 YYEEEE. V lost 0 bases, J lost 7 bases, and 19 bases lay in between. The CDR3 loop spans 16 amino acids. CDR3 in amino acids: CASSLAKGENPLGYTF. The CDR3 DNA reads TGTGCCAGCAGCTTGGCCAAGGGCGAAAACCCACTTGGCTACACCTTC.

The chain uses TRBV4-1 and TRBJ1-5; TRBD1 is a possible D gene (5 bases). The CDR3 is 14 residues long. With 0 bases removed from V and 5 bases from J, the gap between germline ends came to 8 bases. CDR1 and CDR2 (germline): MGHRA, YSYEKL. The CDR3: CASSQEGRDQPQHF. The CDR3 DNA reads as TGCGCCAGCAGCCAAGAGGGCAGGGATCAGCCCCAGCATTTT.

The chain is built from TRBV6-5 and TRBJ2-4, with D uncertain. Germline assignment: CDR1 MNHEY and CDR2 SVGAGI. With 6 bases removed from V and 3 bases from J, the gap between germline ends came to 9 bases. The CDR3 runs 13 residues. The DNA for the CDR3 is TGTGCCAGCAGCCCCGGAGTCAAAAACATTCAGTACTTC. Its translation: CASSPGVKNIQYF.

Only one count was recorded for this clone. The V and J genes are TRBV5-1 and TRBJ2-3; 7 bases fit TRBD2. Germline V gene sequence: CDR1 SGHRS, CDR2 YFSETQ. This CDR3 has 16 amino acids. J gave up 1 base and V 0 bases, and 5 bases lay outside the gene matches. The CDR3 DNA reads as TGCGCCAGCAGCTTGGCTCCCACTAGCGGCACAGATACGCAGTATTTT. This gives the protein CASSLAPTSGTDTQYF.

The CDR3 loop reads CASSRNQVNGSPLHF. The CDR3 nucleotides are TGCGCCAGCAGCCGCAATCAGGTTAATGGGTCACCCCTCCACTTT. The genes are TRBV4-1 and TRBJ1-6; D remains ambiguous. CDR1 MGHRA and CDR2 YSYEKL come from the germline V gene. The V gene lost 4 bases and the J gene lost 10 bases, with 17 bases spanning the gap. This CDR3 has 15 amino acids.

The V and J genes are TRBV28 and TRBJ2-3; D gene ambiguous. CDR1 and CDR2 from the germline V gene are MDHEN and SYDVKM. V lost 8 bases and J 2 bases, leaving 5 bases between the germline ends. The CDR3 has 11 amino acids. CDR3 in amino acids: CASGATDTQYF. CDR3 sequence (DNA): TGTGCCAGCGGAGCCACAGATACGCAGTATTTT. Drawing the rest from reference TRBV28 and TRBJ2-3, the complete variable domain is DVKVTQSSRYLVKRTGEKVFLECVQDMDHENMFWYRQDPGLGLRLIYFSYDVKMKEKGDIPEGYSVSREKKERFSLILESASTNQTSMYLCASGATDTQYFGPGTRLTVL.

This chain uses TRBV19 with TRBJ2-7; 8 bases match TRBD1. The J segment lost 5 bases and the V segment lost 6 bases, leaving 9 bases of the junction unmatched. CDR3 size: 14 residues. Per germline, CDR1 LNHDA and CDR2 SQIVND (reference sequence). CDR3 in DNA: TGTGCCAGTAGACCCGGACAGGGTGTCAACGAGCAGTACTTC. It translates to CASRPGQGVNEQYF. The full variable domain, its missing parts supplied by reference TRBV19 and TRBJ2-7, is DGGITQSPKYLFRKEGQNVTLSCEQNLNHDAMYWYRQDPGQGLRLIYYSQIVNDFQKGDIAEGYSVSREKKESFPLTVTSAQKNPTAFYLCASRPGQGVNEQYFGPGTRLTVT.

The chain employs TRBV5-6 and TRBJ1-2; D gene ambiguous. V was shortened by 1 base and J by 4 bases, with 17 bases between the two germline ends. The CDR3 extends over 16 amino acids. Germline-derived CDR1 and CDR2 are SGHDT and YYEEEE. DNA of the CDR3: TGTGCCAGCAGCTTGTCCGCAAGACGGCCTCTCTATGGCTACACCTTC. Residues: CASSLSARRPLYGYTF.

In DNA form, the CDR3 reads TGTGCCAGCGGGGAAAATACGCAGTATTTT. Its translation: CASGENTQYF. The chain couples TRBV6-5 to TRBJ2-3; D gene unclear. There are 10 residues in the CDR3. Trimming cost V 8 bases and J 7 bases, with 7 bases left between them. Per the germline V gene, CDR1 is MNHEY and CDR2 is SVGAGI.

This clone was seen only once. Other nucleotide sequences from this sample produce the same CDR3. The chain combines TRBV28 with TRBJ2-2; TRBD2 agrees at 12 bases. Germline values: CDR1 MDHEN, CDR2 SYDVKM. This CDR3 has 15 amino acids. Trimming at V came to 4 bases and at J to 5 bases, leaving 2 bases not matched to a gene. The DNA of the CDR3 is TGTGCCAGCAGTTCACTAGCGGGAGGAACCGGGGAGCTGTTTTTT. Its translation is CASSSLAGGTGELFF.

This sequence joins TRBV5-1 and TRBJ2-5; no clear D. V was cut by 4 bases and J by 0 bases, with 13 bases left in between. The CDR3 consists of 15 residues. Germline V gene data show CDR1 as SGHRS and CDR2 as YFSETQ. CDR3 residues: CASSLRTVYQETQYF. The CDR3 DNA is TGCGCCAGCAGCCTCCGGACGGTGTACCAAGAGACCCAGTACTTC. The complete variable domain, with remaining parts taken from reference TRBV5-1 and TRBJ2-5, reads KAGVTQTPRYLIKTRGQQVTLSCSPISGHRSVSWYQQTPGQGLQFLFEYFSETQRNKGNFPGRFSGRQFSNSRSEMNVSTLELGDSALYLCASSLRTVYQETQYFGPGTRLLVL.

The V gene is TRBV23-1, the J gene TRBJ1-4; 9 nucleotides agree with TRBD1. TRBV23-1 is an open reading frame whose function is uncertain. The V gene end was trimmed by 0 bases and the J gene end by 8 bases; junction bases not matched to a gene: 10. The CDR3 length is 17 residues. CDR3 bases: TGCGCCAGCAGTCAATCCCCATTTGGGACAGGGAGGGAAAAACTGTTTTTT. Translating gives CASSQSPFGTGREKLFF.

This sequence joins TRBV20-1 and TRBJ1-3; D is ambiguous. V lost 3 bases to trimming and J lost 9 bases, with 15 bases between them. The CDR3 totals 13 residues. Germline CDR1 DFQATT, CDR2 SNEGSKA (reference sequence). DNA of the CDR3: TGCAGTGCTAGTAGGACCGCTCGGGGCACCATATATTTT. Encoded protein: CSASRTARGTIYF.